This T cell receptor beta chain was sequenced during a study of beta chain features in type 1 diabetes. Remarks on this clone: What it recognizes is unknown.

Study-wide results and limits: Within each of all four CD4+ subsets, Type 1 diabetes patients had TCRB CDR3s that were moderately but significantly shorter. Equally in patients and controls, PCR might preferentially amplify shorter templates.

The whole isolated RNA underwent reverse transcription, so sequencing captured expressed TCRB transcripts. Assay: immunoSEQ multiplex PCR; the TCRdb copy retains only in-frame clones and omits some. This sample carries hundreds of thousands of clones, around an eighth of them seen once, and the ten largest clones take less than 0.025%. The sample comprised naive CD4+ T cells from blood. The TCR originated in a man younger than 30 with type 1 diabetes.

The CDR3 protein is CASSKGASSDRDSYEQYF. For the CDR3, the DNA is TGTGCCAGCAGCAAAGGGGCCAGTTCGGACAGGGATTCCTACGAGCAGTACTTC. The chain employs TRBV21-1 and TRBJ2-7; whether TRBD1, the table's D call, matches the DNA was not checked. TRBV21-1 is noted as a pseudogene. The CDR3 has 18 amino acids.